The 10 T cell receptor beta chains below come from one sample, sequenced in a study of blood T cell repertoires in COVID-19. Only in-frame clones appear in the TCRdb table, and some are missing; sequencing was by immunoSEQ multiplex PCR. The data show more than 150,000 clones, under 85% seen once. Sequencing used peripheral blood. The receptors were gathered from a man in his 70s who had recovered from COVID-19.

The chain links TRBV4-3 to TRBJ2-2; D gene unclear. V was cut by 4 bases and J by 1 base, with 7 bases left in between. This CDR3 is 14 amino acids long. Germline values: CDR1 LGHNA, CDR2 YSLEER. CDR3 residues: CASSPLLNTGELFF. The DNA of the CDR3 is TGCGCCAGCAGCCCACTATTGAACACCGGGGAGCTGTTTTTT.

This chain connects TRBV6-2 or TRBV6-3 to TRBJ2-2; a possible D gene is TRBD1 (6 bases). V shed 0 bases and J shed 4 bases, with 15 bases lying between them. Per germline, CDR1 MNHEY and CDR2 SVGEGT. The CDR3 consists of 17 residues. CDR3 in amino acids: CASSYSGHYSATGELFF. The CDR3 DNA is TGTGCCAGCAGTTACTCGGGACACTATTCTGCCACCGGGGAGCTGTTTTTT.

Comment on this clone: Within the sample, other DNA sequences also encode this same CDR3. In DNA form, the CDR3 reads TGTGCCTGGAGTGTACTGGGCGGGGGCTACAATGAGCAGTTCTTC. It encodes CAWSVLGGGYNEQFF. The chain uses TRBV30 and TRBJ2-1, with 7 bases that match TRBD2. The CDR3 is 15 residues long. Trimming cost V 0 bases and J 3 bases; bases outside gene matches: 5. Germline V gene data show CDR1 as GTSNPN and CDR2 as SVGIG (reference sequence). The whole variable domain, filled in from reference TRBV30 and TRBJ2-1, reads SQTIHQWPATLVQPVGSPLSLECTVEGTSNPNLYWYRQAAGRGLQLLFYSVGIGQISSEVPQNLSASRPQDRQFILSSKKLLLSDSGFYLCAWSVLGGGYNEQFFGPGTRLTVL.

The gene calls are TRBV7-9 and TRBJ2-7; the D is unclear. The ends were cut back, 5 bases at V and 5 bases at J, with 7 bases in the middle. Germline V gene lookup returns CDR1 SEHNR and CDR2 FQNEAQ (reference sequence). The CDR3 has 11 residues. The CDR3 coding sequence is TGTGCCAGCAGCAGCACAGACGAGCAGTACTTC. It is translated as CASSSTDEQYF.

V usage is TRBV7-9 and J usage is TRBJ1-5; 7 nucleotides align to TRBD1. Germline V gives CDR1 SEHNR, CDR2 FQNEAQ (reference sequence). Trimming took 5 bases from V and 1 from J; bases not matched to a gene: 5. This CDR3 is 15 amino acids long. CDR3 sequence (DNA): TGTGCCAGCAGCGCCGGGACAGTAAGCAATCAGCCCCAGCATTTT. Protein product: CASSAGTVSNQPQHF. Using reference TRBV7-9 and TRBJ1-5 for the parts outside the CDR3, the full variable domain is DTGVSQNPRHKITKRGQNVTFRCDPISEHNRLYWYRQTLGQGPEFLTYFQNEAQLEKSRLLSDRFSAERPKGSFSTLEIQRTEQGDSAMYLCASSAGTVSNQPQHFGDGTRLSIL.

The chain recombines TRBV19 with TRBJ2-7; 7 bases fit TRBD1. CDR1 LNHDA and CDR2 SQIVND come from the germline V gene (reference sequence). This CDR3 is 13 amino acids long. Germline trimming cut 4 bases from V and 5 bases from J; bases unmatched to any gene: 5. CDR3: CASSTTGPNEQYF. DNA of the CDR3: TGTGCCAGTAGTACGACAGGGCCCAACGAGCAGTACTTC.

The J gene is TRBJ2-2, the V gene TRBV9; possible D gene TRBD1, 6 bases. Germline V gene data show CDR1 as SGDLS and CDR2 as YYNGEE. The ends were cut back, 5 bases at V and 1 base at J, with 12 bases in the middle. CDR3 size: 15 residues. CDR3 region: CASRRGGQNTGELFF. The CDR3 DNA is TGTGCCAGCAGGAGAGGGGGACAGAACACCGGGGAGCTGTTTTTT.

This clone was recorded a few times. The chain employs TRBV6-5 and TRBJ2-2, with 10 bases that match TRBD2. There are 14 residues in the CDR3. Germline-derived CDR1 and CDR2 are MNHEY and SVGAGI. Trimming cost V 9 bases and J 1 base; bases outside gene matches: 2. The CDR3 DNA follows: TGTGCCAGTAGGACTAGCGGGAACACCGGGGAGCTGTTTTTT. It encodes CASRTSGNTGELFF.

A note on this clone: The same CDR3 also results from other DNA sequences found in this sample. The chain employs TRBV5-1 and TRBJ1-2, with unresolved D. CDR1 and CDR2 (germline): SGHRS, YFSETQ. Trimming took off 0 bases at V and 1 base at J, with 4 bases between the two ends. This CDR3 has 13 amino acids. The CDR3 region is CASSLDSNYGYTF. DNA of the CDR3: TGCGCCAGCAGCTTGGACAGTAACTATGGCTACACCTTC.

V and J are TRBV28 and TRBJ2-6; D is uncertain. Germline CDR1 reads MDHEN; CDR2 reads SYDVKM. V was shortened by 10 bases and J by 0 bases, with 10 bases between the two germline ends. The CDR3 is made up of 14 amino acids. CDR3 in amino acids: CAIRGRSGANVLTF. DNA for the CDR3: TGTGCCATACGAGGCCGCTCTGGGGCCAACGTCCTGACTTTC.